This T cell receptor beta chain was retrieved from a study of response to subunit inactivated influenza vaccine. General observations from the study: Each seasonal influenza vaccination recruits few new T cells, the authors suggested.

This clonotype has only a few counts. Its antigen is not known. The CDR3 is 13 residues long. CDR1 PRHDT and CDR2 FYEKMQ come from the germline V gene (reference sequence). The germline V and J ends were trimmed by 3 bases and 2 bases, with 5 bases remaining between them. TCRdb reanalysed the RT-PCR reads using MiXCR and keeps one entry per CDR3 protein. Altogether approximately 170,000 distinct CDR3 sequences are present, approximately 12% being singletons, with the ten largest covering about 29%. The same specimen was also included in a second study, on T cells expressing NK-cell markers. This second report adds: UMIs were included in TCR beta cDNA generated by 5'RACE template switching. A handful of donors likewise had their CD3+CD56-NKG2C+ fraction led by these clonotypes. The study left the HCMV specificity of expanded NKG2C+ T cell clones unresolved.

This TCR was recovered from a man in his fifties or sixties who received an inactivated influenza vaccine. Material: CD8+ T cells sorted from PBMCs, obtained 12 days after vaccination. The chain joins TRBV13 to TRBJ2-4; D is unclear. In DNA, the CDR3 is TGTGCCAGCAGCTTCGGAACCAAAAACATTCAGTACTTC. This sequence encodes CASSFGTKNIQYF.